This paragraph reports one TCR beta chain. Its target is unknown. Overall study findings and caveats: In terms of TCR gene usage, tumor memory CD4+ T cells clustered together with blood and lymph node memory CD4+ cells, as well as with lymph node naive CD4+ cells.

Constant-region reverse primers amplified full-length variable regions, followed by semi-nested Nested Universal Primer A PCR. MiXCR was run by TCRdb on the 5' RACE reads, yielding one entry per CDR3 protein. The sample lists some 44,000 distinct CDR3 sequences; approximately 28% were seen once. This CDR3 is 15 amino acids long. V shed 4 bases and J shed 6 bases, with 13 bases lying between them. Germline values: CDR1 MDHEN, CDR2 SYDVKM. The chain employs TRBV28 and TRBJ1-6; possibly TRBD1 for D (5 bases). The sample taken for sequencing was tumor-infiltrating memory CD4+ T cells sorted from the breast tumor. As for subset: memory CD4+ T cells, CD4+CD45RO+CD25-. The clonotype was recovered from a female donor with breast cancer. CDR3 loop: CASSSPQGVNSPLHF. Here the CDR3 DNA reads TGTGCCAGCAGTTCACCCCAGGGAGTTAATTCACCCCTCCACTTT.